Listed below are T cell receptor beta chains from one sample, sequenced in a study of long-term antiretroviral therapy in people with HIV. Here immunoSEQ multiplex PCR was the method, and the copy in TCRdb shows in-frame clones only, minus some. The table has more than 20,000 clones, approximately 81% seen once; the top ten hold 16%. Material: unsorted PBMCs, obtained at the start of antiretroviral therapy, before treatment. The receptors stem from a woman under 30 with HIV. CDR3s include the opening cysteine and the closing phenylalanine or tryptophan. Each record gives: J gene, clone size, V gene, CDR3 protein. Clone size is given for some rows only: seen once, a few or many times, or a class if the clone is expanded.

TRBJ1-4 | NA | TRBV5-1 | CASSLAPGQGVGGEKLFF
TRBJ1-2 | NA | TRBV30 | CAWSTGYFGYTF
TRBJ2-4 | NA | TRBV7-2 | CASSLSGSSKNIQYF
TRBJ1-3 | NA | TRBV5-1 | CASSLVGTAPNTIYF
TRBJ1-4 | NA | TRBV2 | CASSETDWLGGLFF
TRBJ1-1 | NA | TRBV5-6 | CASSFTGGADTEAFF
TRBJ2-3 | few | TRBV9 | CASSVGEEASTDTQYF
TRBJ2-4 | NA | TRBV7-2 | CASRLGTGTREVAKNIQYF
TRBJ2-4 | NA | TRBV11-2 | CASSEWGGNIQYF
TRBJ1-4 | NA | TRBV30 | CAWKVRVNEKLFF
TRBJ2-7 | NA | TRBV6-5 | CASTGQGVTYEQYF
TRBJ2-7 | NA | TRBV20-1 | CSGTDSYEQYF
TRBJ1-5 | NA | TRBV15 | CATSRDGSNQPQHF
TRBJ1-2 | few | TRBV7-8 | CASSSDLYGYTF
TRBJ2-7 | medium-sized | TRBV29-1 | CSIWGTGTSYEQYF
TRBJ1-2 | NA | TRBV18 | CASSHTDRLNYGYTF
TRBJ2-5 | NA | TRBV14 | CASSQDRDRGSLETQYF
TRBJ2-3 | once | TRBV9 | CASSGGTSGLTDTQYF
TRBJ1-2 | NA | TRBV6-5 | CAIGTGFYGYTF
TRBJ2-1 | once | TRBV7-8 | CASSFGGGPYNEQFF
TRBJ1-2 | once | TRBV6-5 | CASTTGRVDGYTF
TRBJ2-7 | NA | TRBV9 | CASSVGGDASYEQYF
TRBJ1-2 | NA | TRBV30 | CAWSVTIGSGYTF
TRBJ1-2 | few | TRBV2 | CASSPQGNYGYTF
TRBJ2-1 | NA | TRBV15 | CATSRDRRQGFNEQFF
TRBJ1-6 | NA | TRBV25-1 | CASSESDRGLSPLHF
TRBJ2-7 | once | TRBV6-1 | CASSGTSGGRYEQYF
TRBJ1-2 | NA | TRBV9 | CASTKEGGLRTNYGYTF
TRBJ2-1 | NA | TRBV4-1 | CASSQDAGPELSYNEQFF
TRBJ1-1 | NA | TRBV29-1 | CSVRRQDLKAFF
TRBJ1-2 | NA | TRBV7-2 | CASSLGPSDNYGYTF
TRBJ2-7 | NA | TRBV10-3 | CAISGTGGPGEQYF
TRBJ2-1 | NA | TRBV5-4 | CASSLVSSGLYNEQFF
TRBJ2-7 | NA | TRBV21-1 | CASMVCEDIEAYEQYF
TRBJ2-3 | once | TRBV7-2 | CASSLGGASTDTQYF
TRBJ2-1 | NA | TRBV14 | CASSLNLAGGYNEQFF
TRBJ1-1 | NA | TRBV9 | CASSPRIGPNTEAFF
TRBJ2-5 | NA | TRBV5-6 | CASSLGLQETQYF
TRBJ2-1 | NA | TRBV28 | CASSLGTSSYNEQFF
TRBJ2-2 | once | TRBV19 | CASSKWARGTGELFF
TRBJ2-3 | NA | TRBV5-1 | CASSWGSGSQDTQYF
TRBJ2-2 | NA | TRBV10-3 | CAISDAGANTGELFF
TRBJ1-2 | NA | TRBV5-4 | CASSLYAEQHNYGYTF
TRBJ2-7 | NA | TRBV28 | CASYQGADEQYF
TRBJ1-1 | NA | TRBV18 | CASSPLPRTANTEAFF
TRBJ1-1 | once | TRBV6-5 | CASRDSHTEAFF
TRBJ2-1 | once | TRBV27 | CASSLSHVAPEFF
TRBJ1-2 | once | TRBV15 | CATSRAPEGDYGYTF
TRBJ2-1 | NA | TRBV10-2 | CASSDPEGMDEQFF
TRBJ1-4 | NA | TRBV29-1 | CSARQTEKLFF
TRBJ1-2 | NA | TRBV4-3 | CASSQKRGQDYGYTF
TRBJ2-7 | NA | TRBV7-9 | CASSLAGQGLREQYF
TRBJ1-5 | once | TRBV4-3 | CASSRLRGPNQPQHF